The 31 T cell receptor beta chains given below trace back to one sample, sequenced in a study of memory B cells and T cells in multiple sclerosis. Assay: immunoSEQ multiplex PCR; the TCRdb copy retains only in-frame clones and omits some. The sample has over 35,000 clones, over 75% seen once. CFSE-dim autoproliferating and CFSE-high non-proliferating T cells from unstimulated culture were sequenced separately. Cultures began with roughly 5.4x10^7 CFSE-labeled PBMCs, unstimulated for 7 to 8 days, with replicate wells pooled. For these TCRs, the target antigens are not known. The sequencing sample was made of PBMCs from blood kept in culture. Source of these receptors: a human donor with multiple sclerosis.

The chain couples TRBV25-1 to TRBJ2-2; D possibly uses TRBD1 or TRBD2 (6 bases each). This CDR3 is 16 amino acids long. Per germline, CDR1 MGHDK and CDR2 SYGVNS. V lost 1 base and J lost 4, with 13 bases in between. Here the CDR3 reads CASSESGGPGTGELFF. The CDR3 DNA reads as TGTGCCAGCAGTGAATCTGGGGGGCCAGGCACCGGGGAGCTGTTTTTT.

The rearrangement links TRBV10-2 to TRBJ2-3; D call uncertain. This CDR3 region has 11 residues. Germline V gene lookup returns CDR1 WSHSY and CDR2 SAAADI. Trimming removed 5 bases from V and 8 bases from J, with 8 bases in between. The CDR3: CASSPTSTQYF. CDR3 in DNA: TGCGCCAGCAGTCCTACAAGTACGCAGTATTTT.

This chain links TRBV11-2 with TRBJ2-5, with a tentative D call TRBD1 (6 bases). Trimming left V 2 bases short and J 2 bases short, with 12 bases between. The CDR3 spans 15 residues. Looked up from germline, CDR1 is SGHAT and CDR2 is FQNNGV. The CDR3 loop reads CASSLFGQQQETQYF. The DNA for the CDR3 is TGTGCCAGCAGCTTATTCGGACAGCAACAAGAGACCCAGTACTTC.

CDR3 protein: CASSLIPVAGEVEKLFF. The CDR3 coding sequence is TGTGCCAGCAGCTTGATCCCCGTGGCGGGGGAGGTTGAAAAACTGTTTTTT. The V call is TRBV5-6, the J call TRBJ1-4; D perhaps matches TRBD1 (5 bases). CDR3 length: 17 amino acids. CDR1 and CDR2 (germline): SGHDT, YYEEEE. The V end was cut by 1 base, the J end by 7 bases, with 20 bases between.

The chain links TRBV28 to TRBJ2-6, with 7 nucleotides matching TRBD1. The V segment lost 3 bases and the J segment 0 bases; nucleotides outside the gene matches: 8. The CDR3 covers 18 residues. Germline CDR1 reads MDHEN; CDR2 reads SYDVKM. The DNA of the CDR3 is TGTGCCAGCAGTTTTGGCACAGGGGCACCCTCTGGGGCCAACGTCCTGACTTTC. Translating gives CASSFGTGAPSGANVLTF.

The CDR3 region is CASSYLRTGELFF. The CDR3 nucleotides are TGTGCCAGCAGTTATCTTCGGACCGGGGAGCTGTTTTTT. The chain has TRBV6-6 and TRBJ2-2; D is unresolved. The CDR3 runs 13 residues. V lost 3 bases, J lost 5 bases, and 7 bases lay in between. Germline values: CDR1 MNHNY, CDR2 SVGAGI (reference sequence).

V gene TRBV7-9 combines with J gene TRBJ2-1, with 9 bases matching TRBD2. The CDR3 extends over 15 amino acids. Losses at the gene ends were 6 bases for V and 7 bases for J; bases not matched to a gene: 10. Germline V gene sequence: CDR1 SEHNR, CDR2 FQNEAQ (reference sequence). CDR3 protein: CASSYVKLAGNEQFF. As DNA, the CDR3 is TGTGCCAGCAGTTATGTCAAGCTAGCGGGGAATGAGCAGTTCTTC.

The V and J genes are TRBV4-2 and TRBJ2-3; 10 bases align to TRBD2. The V gene end was trimmed by 2 bases and the J gene end by 3 bases; junction bases not matched to a gene: 2. The germline CDR1 and CDR2 sequences are LGHNA and YNFKEQ. CDR3 length: 15 amino acids. The CDR3 protein is CASSQTSGVTDTQYF. The CDR3 DNA sequence: TGTGCCAGCAGCCAAACTAGCGGGGTAACAGATACGCAGTATTTT.

Comments on this clone: This same CDR3 is encoded by further DNA sequences in the sample. The V call is TRBV28, the J call TRBJ2-5, with D possibly TRBD2 on 7 matching bases. Germline V lookup: CDR1 MDHEN, CDR2 SYDVKM. The V and J ends lost 1 base and 4 bases respectively, with 10 bases between them. The CDR3 has 14 residues. The CDR3 region is CASSLLGGGETQYF. The CDR3 nucleotides read TGTGCCAGCAGTTTATTGGGAGGGGGAGAGACCCAGTACTTC.

The V gene is TRBV5-1, the J gene TRBJ2-3; possible D gene TRBD2, 7 bases. V gave up 4 bases and J gave up 2 bases, with 14 bases separating them. The CDR3 runs 15 residues. Germline assignment: CDR1 SGHRS and CDR2 YFSETQ. Here the CDR3 reads CASSLRGAPTDTQYF. The CDR3 bases are TGCGCCAGCAGCCTCCGGGGGGCGCCCACAGATACGCAGTATTTT.

The genes are TRBV2 and TRBJ2-3; D is unresolved. Deletions cut 6 bases from V and 5 bases from J, with 12 bases between. The length of the CDR3 is 13 residues. Germline values: CDR1 SNHLY, CDR2 FYNNEI. In nucleotides, the CDR3 is TGTGCCAGCAGGGACCCGCCTCAAGATACGCAGTATTTT. Protein sequence: CASRDPPQDTQYF.

This chain uses TRBV5-1 with TRBJ2-7, with a possible D match to TRBD1 (5 bases). Trimming stripped 5 bases from V and 6 bases from J, with 18 bases between. Germline lookup yields CDR1 SGHRS and CDR2 YFSETQ. This CDR3 is 14 amino acids long. This chain's CDR3 is CASRPHPAGPEQYF. Written as DNA, the CDR3 is TGCGCCAGCAGGCCCCATCCTGCAGGGCCCGAGCAGTACTTC. The full variable domain, completed using reference TRBV5-1 and TRBJ2-7, is KAGVTQTPRYLIKTRGQQVTLSCSPISGHRSVSWYQQTPGQGLQFLFEYFSETQRNKGNFPGRFSGRQFSNSRSEMNVSTLELGDSALYLCASRPHPAGPEQYFGPGTRLTVT.

CDR3 DNA: TGTGCCAGCAGCTTAGGACGACAGGGGGTTCCCTACGAGCAGTACTTC. It yields the protein CASSLGRQGVPYEQYF. V gene TRBV11-2 combines with J gene TRBJ2-7, with TRBD1 matching 9 bases. Germline V gene sequence: CDR1 SGHAT, CDR2 FQNNGV. The CDR3 totals 16 residues. Losses at the gene ends were 1 base for V and 2 bases for J; bases not matched to a gene: 6.

About this clone: The conserved phenylalanine or tryptophan is not found at the CDR3 terminus, so this likely reflects a read error. This chain links TRBV5-6 with TRBJ2-2, with D tentatively TRBD1 (5 bases). V shed 4 bases and J shed 2 bases, with 15 bases lying between them. CDR3 size: 16 residues. Germline V gives CDR1 SGHDT, CDR2 YYEEEE. The CDR3 region has the DNA TGTGCCAGCAGCCCTCTGGGGCAGCTAAACACCGGGGAGCTGTTTTCT. This codes for CASSPLGQLNTGELFS.

The chain has TRBV10-1 and TRBJ2-3, with TRBD2 matching 9 bases. The J segment lost 6 bases and the V segment lost 4 bases, leaving 11 bases of the junction unmatched. The CDR3 sequence is 16 residues long. CDR1 is WNHNN and CDR2 is SYGVQD in the germline V gene (reference sequence). The CDR3 nucleotides are TGCGCCAGCAGTGGCCCCGGTAGCGGGGGCCCTGATACGCAGTATTTT. This codes for CASSGPGSGGPDTQYF.

V and J are TRBV4-3 and TRBJ1-1; D is unclear. V was trimmed by 1 base and J by 2 bases, leaving 11 bases between them. The CDR3 length is 15 residues. Germline CDR1 is LGHNA and CDR2 is YSLEER. The CDR3 DNA reads TGCGCCAGCAGCCAAGCTCCGGCGGGCAACACTGAAGCTTTCTTT. Its protein is CASSQAPAGNTEAFF.

This clone was detected once. V usage is TRBV28 and J usage is TRBJ2-1; 8 bases are a match to TRBD2. The V and J ends lost 3 bases and 2 bases, in that order; junction bases with no gene match: 3. The CDR3 spans 15 residues. CDR1 MDHEN and CDR2 SYDVKM come from the germline V gene. The CDR3: CASSLPGGAYNEQFF. The CDR3 DNA sequence: TGTGCCAGCAGTTTGCCCGGGGGGGCCTACAATGAGCAGTTCTTC.

The V gene is TRBV6-5, the J gene TRBJ2-5, with D possibly matching TRBD1 (6 bases). V was trimmed by 5 bases and J by 4 bases, leaving 14 bases between them. The CDR3 runs to 14 residues. Germline V gives CDR1 MNHEY, CDR2 SVGAGI. The CDR3 sequence: CASSILGAGETQYF. The CDR3 nucleotides are TGTGCCAGCAGTATCCTGGGGGCGGGAGAGACCCAGTACTTC.

The gene calls are TRBV4-3 and TRBJ2-5; possibly TRBD2 for D (6 bases). Looked up from germline, CDR1 is LGHNA and CDR2 is YSLEER. The CDR3 consists of 16 residues. Trimming took 2 bases from V and 2 from J, leaving 15 bases between them. CDR3 nucleotide sequence: TGCGCCAGCAGCCAAAGTCTGGCGGGGCCACAAGAGACCCAGTACTTC. Translating gives CASSQSLAGPQETQYF.

The chain joins TRBV5-4 to TRBJ1-4; 7 bases match TRBD1. V was pared by 4 bases and J by 0 bases, with 9 bases of the junction left unmatched. The germline gives CDR1 SGHNT, CDR2 YYREEE (reference sequence). The CDR3 runs to 17 residues. The DNA for the CDR3 is TGTGCCAGCAGCCCTACCGGACAGGAGGCAACTAATGAAAAACTGTTTTTT. Its translation: CASSPTGQEATNEKLFF.

This clone was counted once. The chain carries TRBV10-3 and TRBJ1-1; D possibly corresponds to TRBD1 (5 bases). The CDR3 is 13 residues long. V lost 11 bases and J lost 1, with 14 bases in between. Germline CDR1 reads ENHRY; CDR2 reads SYGVKD. As DNA, the CDR3 is TGTGCCGTCCTGCCTGGGGGGAACACTGAAGCTTTCTTT. Residues: CAVLPGGNTEAFF.

The CDR3 is CASSPQPVSTEAFF. CDR3 nucleotide sequence: TGTGCCAGCAGCCCTCAGCCGGTGAGTACTGAAGCTTTCTTT. The chain employs TRBV9 and TRBJ1-1; no reliable D call. Germline loops: CDR1 SGDLS, CDR2 YYNGEE. V lost 4 bases, J lost 5 bases, and 15 bases lay in between. CDR3 size: 14 residues.

The gene calls are TRBV6-1 and TRBJ2-7; D is uncertain. V was cut by 5 bases and J by 0 bases, with 8 bases left in between. The V gene's germline CDR1 is MNHNS and CDR2 SASEGT. The CDR3 runs 13 residues. CDR3 region: CASSPFRSYEQYF. The DNA for the CDR3 is TGTGCCAGCAGTCCCTTTCGCTCCTACGAGCAGTACTTC.

This chain joins TRBV5-6 and TRBJ1-5; a possible D gene is TRBD1 (5 bases). The CDR3 runs to 15 residues. The ends were cut back, 4 bases at V and 5 bases at J, with 16 bases in the middle. CDR1 and CDR2 (germline): SGHDT, YYEEEE. The CDR3 bases are TGTGCCAGCAGCAGACACGGGCAGGGAGATCAGCCCCAGCATTTT. It codes for CASSRHGQGDQPQHF.

In regard to this clone: The identical CDR3 is also encoded by other nucleotide sequences in the sample. The chain links TRBV28 to TRBJ1-2; D call uncertain. Germline loops: CDR1 MDHEN, CDR2 SYDVKM. Between the trimmed V and J ends, which lost 4 bases and 1 base, there was a span of 10 bases. This CDR3 has 14 amino acids. The CDR3 loop is CASSSSPLNYGYTF. The CDR3 nucleotides read TGTGCCAGCAGTTCTAGCCCCCTTAACTATGGCTACACCTTC.

The chain links TRBV19 to TRBJ1-5; TRBD1 agrees at 7 bases. CDR1 and CDR2 from the germline V gene are LNHDA and SQIVND (reference sequence). V lost 6 bases, J lost 7 bases, and 12 bases stayed unmatched. CDR3 length equals 15 residues. This chain's CDR3 is CASRPPQGGGQPQHF. The CDR3 DNA follows: TGTGCCAGTAGACCCCCCCAGGGGGGAGGCCAGCCCCAGCATTTT.

The V call is TRBV6-1, the J call TRBJ1-1; D is undetermined. The CDR3 loop spans 15 amino acids. The germline gives CDR1 MNHNS, CDR2 SASEGT. The V gene lost 2 bases and the J gene lost 8 bases, with 18 bases spanning the gap. The DNA of the CDR3 is TGTGCCAGCAGTGAATCAACGGCTACACAAGGGGAAGCTTTCTTT. The encoded protein is CASSESTATQGEAFF.

The V gene is TRBV5-1, the J gene TRBJ1-2; no definite D call. The V and J ends lost 0 bases and 1 base respectively, with 13 bases between them. CDR1 SGHRS and CDR2 YFSETQ come from the germline V gene. This CDR3 is built from 16 residues. Here the CDR3 DNA reads TGCGCCAGCAGCTTGGGAGAAGAACATGTTAACTATGGCTACACCTTC. Protein: CASSLGEEHVNYGYTF.

V is TRBV20-1 and J is TRBJ2-1; D remains unclear. The CDR3 is 11 amino acids. V was cut by 1 base and J by 6 bases, with 4 bases left in between. The V gene's germline CDR1 is DFQATT and CDR2 SNEGSKA (reference sequence). CDR3 sequence: CSARAFNEQFF. CDR3 bases: TGCAGTGCTAGAGCCTTCAATGAGCAGTTCTTC.

The V call is TRBV11-2, the J call TRBJ2-3; D is ambiguous. The CDR3 covers 12 residues. From germline, CDR1 is SGHAT and CDR2 FQNNGV. V was pared by 3 bases and J by 5 bases, with 6 bases between. The CDR3 loop reads CASSLSVDTQYF. The CDR3 DNA sequence: TGTGCCAGCAGCTTGAGTGTAGATACGCAGTATTTT.

CDR3: CSAGGEQYF. The CDR3 DNA reads as TGCAGTGCTGGCGGGGAGCAGTACTTC. The chain has TRBV20-1 and TRBJ2-7; D perhaps matches TRBD2 (5 bases). Germline V CDR1 and CDR2: DFQATT, SNEGSKA (reference sequence). Trimming pared 5 bases from V and 7 bases from J, leaving 6 bases between. This CDR3 is 9 amino acids long.